This T cell receptor (beta chain) came from a study of blood T cell repertoires in COVID-19. Study-level background: The United States, Italy and Spain provided the acute and convalescent COVID-19 samples. From T cells, B-cell-depleted T cells, or PBMCs came the material, which was cDNA or gDNA.

Germline values: CDR1 WNHNN, CDR2 SYGVQD (reference sequence). CDR3 length equals 17 residues. Trimming removed 2 bases at V and 5 bases at J, with 21 bases between. Per the original data handling: Amplifying reference gene primers gave estimates of nucleated cell counts. TCRdb's table, derived via immunoSEQ multiplex PCR, lists solely in-frame clones and lacks some. V and J calls and clone size are those listed in that table; D and trimming were worked out from the DNA. Here the sample spans 50,000 to 60,000 clones, 75% to 85% being singletons. This clonotype originated in a human donor in a cohort sampled during active COVID-19. V gene TRBV10-1 combines with J gene TRBJ2-5; D is perhaps TRBD1 (6 bases). Sequences were obtained from peripheral blood. CDR3 coding DNA: TGCGCCAGCAGTGAGCAAACAGGGTTTTGGAAGGGGGAGACCCAGTACTTC. Residues: CASSEQTGFWKGETQYF.